One sample yielded the 4 T cell receptor beta chains listed below, sequenced in a study of cytomegalovirus exposure and HLA in healthy donors. It was with 60 Vbeta and 13 Jbeta primers that the PCR ran. The table came from immunoSEQ multiplex PCR; TCRdb's copy has only in-frame clones and leaves some out. The table shows around 190,000 clones, with 79% occurring only once. Material for sequencing was PBMCs. The origin of the receptors is a woman in her forties in good health and CMV-seronegative.

This clone was seen more than once but under ten times. The gene calls are TRBV5-6 and TRBJ1-3; tentatively, D is TRBD1 (5 bases). From germline, CDR1 is SGHDT and CDR2 YYEEEE. V lost 1 base, J lost 0 bases, and 11 bases lay in between. The CDR3 contains 16 residues. The DNA for the CDR3 is TGTGCCAGCAGCTTGTGGGGCAGATACTCTGGAAACACCATATATTTT. It codes for CASSLWGRYSGNTIYF.

The rearrangement links TRBV20-1 to TRBJ1-2; no definite D call. V was clipped by 6 bases and J by 7 bases, with 9 bases between them. The CDR3 is 10 residues long. Germline CDR1 DFQATT, CDR2 SNEGSKA (reference sequence). This chain's CDR3 is CSAGDIGYTF. The CDR3 DNA reads TGCAGTGCGGGAGACATTGGCTACACCTTC.

The V gene is TRBV29-1, the J gene TRBJ2-7; 8 nucleotides align to TRBD1. J was trimmed by 4 bases and V by 7 bases; bases with no gene match: 12. Germline-derived CDR1 and CDR2 are SQVTM and ANQGSEA. CDR3 length: 14 amino acids. The CDR3 here is CSAGGGQGGYEQYF. The CDR3 DNA sequence: TGCAGCGCAGGAGGTGGACAGGGTGGATACGAGCAGTACTTC.

This clone showed up just once. The rearrangement joins TRBV7-2 to TRBJ2-1, with TRBD2 matching over 9 bases. This CDR3 comprises 16 residues. V was pared by 1 base and J by 7 bases, with 8 bases of the junction left unmatched. The V gene's germline CDR1 is SGHTA and CDR2 FQGNSA. CDR3 DNA: TGTGCCAGCAGCTTAGGAGGTAGCGGGAGAAAAAATGAGCAGTTCTTC. Amino acid sequence: CASSLGGSGRKNEQFF.